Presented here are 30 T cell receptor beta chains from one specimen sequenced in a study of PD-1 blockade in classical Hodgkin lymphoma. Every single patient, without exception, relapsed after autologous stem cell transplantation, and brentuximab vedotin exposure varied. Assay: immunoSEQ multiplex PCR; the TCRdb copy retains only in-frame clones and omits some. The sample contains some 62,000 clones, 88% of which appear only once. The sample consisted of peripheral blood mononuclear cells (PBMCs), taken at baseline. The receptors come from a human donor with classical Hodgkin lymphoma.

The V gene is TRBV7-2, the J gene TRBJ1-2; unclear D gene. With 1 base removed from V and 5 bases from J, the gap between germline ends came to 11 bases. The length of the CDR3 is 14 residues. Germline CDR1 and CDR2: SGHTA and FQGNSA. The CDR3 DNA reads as TGTGCCAGCAGCTTAGGTTCCAGGAGTTATGGCTACACCTTC. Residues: CASSLGSRSYGYTF.

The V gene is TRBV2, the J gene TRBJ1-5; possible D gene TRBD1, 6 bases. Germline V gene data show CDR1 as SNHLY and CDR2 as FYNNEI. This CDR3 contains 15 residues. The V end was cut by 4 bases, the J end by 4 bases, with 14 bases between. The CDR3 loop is CASSVGKGGNQPQHF. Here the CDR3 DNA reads TGTGCCAGCAGTGTGGGAAAAGGGGGTAATCAGCCCCAGCATTTT.

The CDR3 bases are TGTGCCAGCAGTAAGGACAAGAACACTGAAGCTTTCTTT. Its protein is CASSKDKNTEAFF. V usage is TRBV6-6 and J usage is TRBJ1-1; perhaps TRBD1 as D (5 bases). The CDR3 consists of 13 residues. Germline values: CDR1 MNHNY, CDR2 SVGAGI (reference sequence). Trimming took off 5 bases at V and 1 base at J, with 8 bases between the two ends.

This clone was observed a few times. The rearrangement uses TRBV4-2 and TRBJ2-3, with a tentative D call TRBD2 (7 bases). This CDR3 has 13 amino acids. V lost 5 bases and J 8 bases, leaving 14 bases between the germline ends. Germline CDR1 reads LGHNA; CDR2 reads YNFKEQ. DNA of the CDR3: TGTGCCAGCAGCGAGGGGGGGGTGCGTACGCAGTATTTT. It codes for CASSEGGVRTQYF.

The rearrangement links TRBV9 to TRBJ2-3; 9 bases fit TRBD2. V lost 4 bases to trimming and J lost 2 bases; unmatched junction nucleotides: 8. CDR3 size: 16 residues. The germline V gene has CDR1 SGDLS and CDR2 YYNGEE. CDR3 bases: TGTGCCAGCAGCCCCCGGACTAGCGCCTACACAGATACGCAGTATTTT. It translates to CASSPRTSAYTDTQYF.

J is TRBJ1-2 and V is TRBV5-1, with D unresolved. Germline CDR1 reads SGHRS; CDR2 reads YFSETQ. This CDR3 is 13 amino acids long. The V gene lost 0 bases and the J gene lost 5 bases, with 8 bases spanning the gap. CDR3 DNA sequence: TGCGCCAGCAGCTTGGGCGGAGTTTATGGCTACACCTTC. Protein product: CASSLGGVYGYTF.

CDR3 coding DNA: TGTGCCAGCAGTTTGGTTTACGAGCAGTACTTC. It is translated as CASSLVYEQYF. V gene TRBV28 combines with J gene TRBJ2-7, with D unclear. Trimming cost V 3 bases and J 4 bases, with 4 bases left between them. Looked up from germline, CDR1 is MDHEN and CDR2 is SYDVKM. The CDR3 runs 11 residues.

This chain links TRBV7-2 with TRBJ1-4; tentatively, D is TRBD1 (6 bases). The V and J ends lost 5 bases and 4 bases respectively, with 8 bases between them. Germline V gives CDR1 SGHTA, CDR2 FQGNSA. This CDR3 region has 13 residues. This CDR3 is CASSRTDNEKLFF. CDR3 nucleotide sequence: TGTGCCAGCAGCCGGACAGATAATGAAAAACTGTTTTTT.

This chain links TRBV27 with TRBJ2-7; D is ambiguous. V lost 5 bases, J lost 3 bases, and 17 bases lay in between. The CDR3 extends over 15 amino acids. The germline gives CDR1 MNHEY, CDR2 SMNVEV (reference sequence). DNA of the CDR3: TGTGCCAGCAGTACCCAGGCGGAGCCACACTACGAGCAGTACTTC. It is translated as CASSTQAEPHYEQYF.

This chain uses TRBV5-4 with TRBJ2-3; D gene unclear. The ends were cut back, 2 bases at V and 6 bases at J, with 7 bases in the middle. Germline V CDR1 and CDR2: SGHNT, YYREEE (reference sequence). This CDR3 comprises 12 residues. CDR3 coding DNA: TGTGCCAGCAGCTTTGGTGGGGATACGCAGTATTTT. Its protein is CASSFGGDTQYF.

In DNA form, the CDR3 reads TGCAGCGCGTGCAGGGGGCTTGATCAGCCCCAGCATTTT. As protein: CSACRGLDQPQHF. The rearrangement joins TRBV29-1 to TRBJ1-5, with TRBD1 matching over 8 bases. This CDR3 contains 13 residues. V gave up 7 bases and J gave up 5 bases; unmatched junction bases: 7. Germline V gene data show CDR1 as SQVTM and CDR2 as ANQGSEA.

This CDR3 is CASSTPRGTTGELFF. Here the CDR3 DNA reads TGTGCCAGTAGTACTCCAAGGGGGACCACCGGGGAGCTGTTTTTT. The V call is TRBV19, the J call TRBJ2-2; TRBD1 might be the D (6 bases). Trimming took 4 bases from V and 4 from J, leaving 13 bases between them. The CDR3 is made up of 15 amino acids. The germline gives CDR1 LNHDA, CDR2 SQIVND (reference sequence).

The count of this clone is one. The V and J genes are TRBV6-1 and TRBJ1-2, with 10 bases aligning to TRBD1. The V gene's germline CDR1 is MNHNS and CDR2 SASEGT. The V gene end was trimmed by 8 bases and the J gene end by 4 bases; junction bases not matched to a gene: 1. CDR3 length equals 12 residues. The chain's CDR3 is CASGTGAYGYTF. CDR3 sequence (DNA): TGTGCCAGCGGGACAGGGGCCTATGGCTACACCTTC.

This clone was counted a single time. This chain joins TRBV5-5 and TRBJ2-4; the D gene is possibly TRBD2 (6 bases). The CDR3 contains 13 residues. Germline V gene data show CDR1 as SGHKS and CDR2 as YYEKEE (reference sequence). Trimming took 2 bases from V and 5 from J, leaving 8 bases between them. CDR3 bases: TGTGCCAGCAGCTTTCCGGGAGAAAACATTCAGTACTTC. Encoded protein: CASSFPGENIQYF.

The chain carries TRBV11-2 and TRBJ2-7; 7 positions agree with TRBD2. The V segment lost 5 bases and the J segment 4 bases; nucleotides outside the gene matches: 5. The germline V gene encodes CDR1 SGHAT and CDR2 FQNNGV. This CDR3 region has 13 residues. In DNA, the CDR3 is TGTGCCAGCAGCCCCGGACTAGTTTACGAGCAGTACTTC. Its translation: CASSPGLVYEQYF.

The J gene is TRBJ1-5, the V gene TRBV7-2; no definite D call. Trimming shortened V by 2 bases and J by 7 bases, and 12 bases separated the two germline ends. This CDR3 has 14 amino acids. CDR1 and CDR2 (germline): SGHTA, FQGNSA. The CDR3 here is CASSLRPVGQPQHF. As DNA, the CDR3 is TGTGCCAGCAGCTTAAGGCCGGTGGGGCAGCCCCAGCATTTT.

In nucleotides, the CDR3 is TGTGCCAGCAGTTACCGGACAGGGGGCACTGAAGCTTTCTTT. This gives the protein CASSYRTGGTEAFF. This chain links TRBV6-5 with TRBJ1-1, with 10 bases matching TRBD1. CDR3 length: 14 amino acids. Germline V gene lookup returns CDR1 MNHEY and CDR2 SVGAGI. Unmatched junction bases numbered 1, after V lost 2 bases and J lost 4 bases.

The CDR3, as DNA: TGTGCCAGTAGTATAGAGGGGCCCAACAACTATGGCTACACCTTC. It specifies CASSIEGPNNYGYTF. This chain links TRBV19 with TRBJ1-2; the D gene is possibly TRBD1 (5 bases). The CDR3 covers 15 residues. V lost 0 bases and J lost 2, with 10 bases in between. Germline CDR1 reads LNHDA; CDR2 reads SQIVND (reference sequence).

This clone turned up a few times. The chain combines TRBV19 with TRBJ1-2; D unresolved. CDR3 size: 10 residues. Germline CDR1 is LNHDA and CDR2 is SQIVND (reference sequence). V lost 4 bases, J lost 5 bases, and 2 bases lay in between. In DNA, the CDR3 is TGTGCCAGTAGTAGATATGGCTACACCTTC. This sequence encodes CASSRYGYTF.

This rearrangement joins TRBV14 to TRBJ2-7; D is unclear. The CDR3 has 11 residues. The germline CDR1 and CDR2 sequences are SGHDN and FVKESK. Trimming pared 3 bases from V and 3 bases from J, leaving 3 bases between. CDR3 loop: CASSHHYEQYF. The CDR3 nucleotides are TGTGCCAGCAGCCATCACTACGAGCAGTACTTC.

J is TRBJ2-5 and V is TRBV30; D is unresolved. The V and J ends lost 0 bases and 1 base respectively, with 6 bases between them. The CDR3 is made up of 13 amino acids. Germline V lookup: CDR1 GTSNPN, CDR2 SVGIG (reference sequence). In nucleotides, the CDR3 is TGTGCCTGGAGTGTAAACACCCAAGAGACCCAGTACTTC. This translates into CAWSVNTQETQYF.

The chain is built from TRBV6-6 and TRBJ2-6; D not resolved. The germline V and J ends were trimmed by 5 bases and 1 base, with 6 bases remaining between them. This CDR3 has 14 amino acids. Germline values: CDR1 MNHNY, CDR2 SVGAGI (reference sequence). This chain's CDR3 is CASSPGSGANVLTF. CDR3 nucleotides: TGTGCCAGCAGTCCCGGGTCTGGGGCCAACGTCCTGACTTTC.

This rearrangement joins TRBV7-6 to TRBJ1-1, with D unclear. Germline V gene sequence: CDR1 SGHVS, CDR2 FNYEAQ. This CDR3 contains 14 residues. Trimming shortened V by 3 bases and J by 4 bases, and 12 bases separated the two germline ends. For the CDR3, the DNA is TGTGCCAGCAGCTTCGGGGAAACGACCACTGAAGCTTTCTTT. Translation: CASSFGETTTEAFF.

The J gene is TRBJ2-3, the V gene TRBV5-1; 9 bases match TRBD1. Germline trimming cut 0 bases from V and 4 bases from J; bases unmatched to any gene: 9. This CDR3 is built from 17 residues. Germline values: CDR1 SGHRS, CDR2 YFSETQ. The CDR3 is CASSLGSWGQGPDTQYF. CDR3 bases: TGCGCCAGCAGCTTGGGCTCTTGGGGACAGGGACCAGATACGCAGTATTTT.

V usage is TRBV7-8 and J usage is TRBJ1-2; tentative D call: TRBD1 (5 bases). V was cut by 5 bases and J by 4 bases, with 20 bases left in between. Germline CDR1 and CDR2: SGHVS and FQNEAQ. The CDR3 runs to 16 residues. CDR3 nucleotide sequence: TGTGCCAGCAGCCTACTACAAGTCGACAGAATCTATGGCTACACCTTC. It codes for CASSLLQVDRIYGYTF.

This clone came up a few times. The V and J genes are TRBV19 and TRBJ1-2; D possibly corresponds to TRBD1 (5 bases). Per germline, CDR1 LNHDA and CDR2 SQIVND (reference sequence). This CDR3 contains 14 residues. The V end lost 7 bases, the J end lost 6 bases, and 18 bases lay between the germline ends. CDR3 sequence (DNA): TGTGCCAGTACTACGTGGGGGAAGACGAATGGCTACACCTTC. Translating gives CASTTWGKTNGYTF.

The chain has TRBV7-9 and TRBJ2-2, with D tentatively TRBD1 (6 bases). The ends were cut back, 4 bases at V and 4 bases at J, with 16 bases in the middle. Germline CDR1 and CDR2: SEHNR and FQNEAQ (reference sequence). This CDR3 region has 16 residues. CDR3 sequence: CASSYLGTPGTGELFF. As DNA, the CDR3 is TGTGCCAGCAGCTATTTAGGGACACCAGGCACCGGGGAGCTGTTTTTT. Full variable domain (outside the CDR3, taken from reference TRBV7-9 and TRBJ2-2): DTGVSQNPRHKITKRGQNVTFRCDPISEHNRLYWYRQTLGQGPEFLTYFQNEAQLEKSRLLSDRFSAERPKGSFSTLEIQRTEQGDSAMYLCASSYLGTPGTGELFFGEGSRLTVL.

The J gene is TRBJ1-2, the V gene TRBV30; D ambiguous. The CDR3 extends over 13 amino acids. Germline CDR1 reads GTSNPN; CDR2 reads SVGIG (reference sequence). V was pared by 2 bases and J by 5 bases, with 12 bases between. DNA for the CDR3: TGTGCCTGGAGTACAGAGTCGATTTATGGCTACACCTTC. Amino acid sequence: CAWSTESIYGYTF.

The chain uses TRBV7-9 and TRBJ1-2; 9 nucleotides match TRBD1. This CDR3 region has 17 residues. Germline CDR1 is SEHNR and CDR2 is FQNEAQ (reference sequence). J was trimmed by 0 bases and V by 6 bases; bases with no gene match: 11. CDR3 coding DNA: TGTGCCAGCAGTTTTCCCGGGACAGGGAGGACTAACTATGGCTACACCTTC. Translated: CASSFPGTGRTNYGYTF.

CDR3 coding DNA: TGCGCCAGCAGCACCGACAGGGAAGCTTCACCCCTCCACTTT. Its protein is CASSTDREASPLHF. J is TRBJ1-6 and V is TRBV5-1; 7 bases map to TRBD1. V was pared by 4 bases and J by 9 bases, with 7 bases of the junction left unmatched. The length of the CDR3 is 14 residues. Germline V gene sequence: CDR1 SGHRS, CDR2 YFSETQ.